This passage covers 28 T cell receptor beta chains from one sample sequenced in a study of cytomegalovirus exposure and HLA in healthy donors (TCRdb year 2017). To prepare the library, the immunoSEQ multiplex PCR assay was applied. For the multiplex PCR, a mixture combining 60 forward primers for TCR Vbeta segments and 13 reverse primers for TCR Jbeta segments was used. TCRdb's version of the immuneACCESS table is confined to in-frame rearrangements and falls short of the full clone set. An unresolved V gene accounts for under half of the shortfall where checked; the remainder is of unknown origin. A total of more than 130,000 clones appear in this sample, 76% of them only once. The top ten hold under 4.5% of the sample. The source material was PBMCs. Every receptor here comes from a man in his late teens or twenties in good health and CMV-seronegative.

V usage is TRBV15 and J usage is TRBJ2-1, with TRBD1 as a possible D gene (6 bases). The CDR3 has 12 residues. CDR1 and CDR2 (germline): LNHNV, YYDKDF (reference sequence). With 3 bases removed from V and 8 bases from J, the gap between germline ends came to 8 bases. CDR3: CATSSHRDEQFF. DNA of the CDR3: TGTGCCACCAGCAGCCACAGGGATGAGCAGTTCTTC.

The gene calls are TRBV30 and TRBJ2-5, with D possibly matching TRBD2 (7 bases). Germline-derived CDR1 and CDR2 are GTSNPN and SVGIG (reference sequence). Trimming left V 4 bases short and J 2 bases short, with 14 bases between. The CDR3 extends over 14 amino acids. The CDR3 region has the DNA TGTGCCTGGAACCGGGGGGCCCGGCAAGAGACCCAGTACTTC. Protein sequence: CAWNRGARQETQYF. The complete variable domain, with remaining parts taken from reference TRBV30 and TRBJ2-5, reads SQTIHQWPATLVQPVGSPLSLECTVEGTSNPNLYWYRQAAGRGLQLLFYSVGIGQISSEVPQNLSASRPQDRQFILSSKKLLLSDSGFYLCAWNRGARQETQYFGPGTRLLVL.

This clone was seen more than once but under ten times. The rearrangement links TRBV19 to TRBJ1-1, with D maybe TRBD1 (6 bases). Looked up from germline, CDR1 is LNHDA and CDR2 is SQIVND (reference sequence). This CDR3 spans 15 amino acids. The ends were cut back, 3 bases at V and 5 bases at J, with 16 bases in the middle. DNA for the CDR3: TGTGCCAGTAGTATGGGTAGGGGGTTGGATACTGAAGCTTTCTTT. Its translation is CASSMGRGLDTEAFF.

The V and J genes are TRBV6-1 and TRBJ2-7; a weak D match, TRBD1 (6 bases). Deletions cut 5 bases from V and 3 bases from J, with 14 bases between. CDR3 length equals 14 residues. Per germline, CDR1 MNHNS and CDR2 SASEGT. The CDR3 reads CASSTRQDIYEQYF. CDR3 DNA sequence: TGTGCCAGCAGTACCCGACAGGACATCTACGAGCAGTACTTC.

The chain couples TRBV7-2 to TRBJ2-1; TRBD2 matches 11 bases. V shed 0 bases, J shed 6 bases, and the junction held 1 base outside the gene matches. This CDR3 is 15 amino acids long. Germline V gives CDR1 SGHTA, CDR2 FQGNSA. As DNA, the CDR3 is TGTGCCAGCAGCTTAGCTGGACTAGCGGGCAATGAGCAGTTCTTC. Translation: CASSLAGLAGNEQFF.

This chain connects TRBV9 to TRBJ2-5, with 7 nucleotides matching TRBD1. The CDR3 contains 13 residues. Germline CDR1 SGDLS, CDR2 YYNGEE. Unmatched junction bases numbered 9, after V lost 3 bases and J lost 10 bases. In DNA, the CDR3 is TGTGCCAGCAGCGCAGGACAGGAGGTGATCCAGTACTTC. Translating gives CASSAGQEVIQYF.

V gene TRBV7-8 combines with J gene TRBJ2-3; the D gene is possibly TRBD1 (5 bases). CDR3 size: 18 residues. Trimming took off 0 bases at V and 2 bases at J, with 18 bases between the two ends. Per germline, CDR1 SGHVS and CDR2 FQNEAQ. CDR3 DNA: TGTGCCAGCAGCTTAGCGCGTGGTTGGCAGGGATCCACAGATACGCAGTATTTT. The encoded protein is CASSLARGWQGSTDTQYF.

J is TRBJ2-1 and V is TRBV10-1, with 8 positions matching TRBD2. After removal of 3 bases from V and 5 bases from J, the junction contained 6 bases not matched to a gene. The CDR3 length is 15 residues. Germline CDR1 reads WNHNN; CDR2 reads SYGVQD (reference sequence). CDR3 bases: TGCGCCAGCAGTGACGCTAGCGGGCCAAACAATGAGCAGTTCTTC. Translated, it gives CASSDASGPNNEQFF.

The rearrangement joins TRBV11-3 to TRBJ2-1; D gene ambiguous. The germline CDR1 and CDR2 sequences are SGHNT and YENEEA. V dropped 4 bases and J dropped 6 bases, with 7 bases sitting between them. This CDR3 region has 12 residues. The CDR3 nucleotides are TGTGCCAGCAGCTATAGCAGCAATGAGCAGTTCTTC. Its protein product is CASSYSSNEQFF.

The chain is built from TRBV19 and TRBJ2-1, with 7 positions matching TRBD2. The J segment lost 5 bases and the V segment lost 10 bases, leaving 11 bases of the junction unmatched. This CDR3 region has 14 residues. The germline gives CDR1 LNHDA, CDR2 SQIVND (reference sequence). The CDR3 reads CATRDYQKDNEQFF. The CDR3 DNA follows: TGTGCCACCCGGGACTACCAAAAAGACAATGAGCAGTTCTTC.

Only a few counts were recorded for this clone. This sequence joins TRBV25-1 and TRBJ2-2, with a possible D match to TRBD2 (7 bases). V shed 3 bases and J shed 6 bases, with 14 bases lying between them. Germline V lookup: CDR1 MGHDK, CDR2 SYGVNS. The CDR3 is made up of 15 amino acids. The CDR3 bases are TGTGCCAGCAGTGACCTAGGGGGGGGCCCCGGGGAGCTGTTTTTT. Translating it yields CASSDLGGGPGELFF.

V gene TRBV6-1 combines with J gene TRBJ2-2; possible D gene TRBD2, 6 bases. Germline V CDR1 and CDR2: MNHNS, SASEGT. The CDR3 covers 14 residues. Trimming shortened V by 2 bases and J by 7 bases, and 11 bases separated the two germline ends. In nucleotides, the CDR3 is TGTGCCAGCAGTGAATTGTGGGGAGGCGGGGAGCTGTTTTTT. It codes for CASSELWGGGELFF.

Only a few counts were recorded for this clone. V usage is TRBV6-5 and J usage is TRBJ1-5, with unresolved D. Trimming shortened V by 2 bases and J by 4 bases, and 6 bases separated the two germline ends. Looked up from germline, CDR1 is MNHEY and CDR2 is SVGAGI. The CDR3 runs 13 residues. CDR3 DNA sequence: TGTGCCAGCAGTTACAGCAGGAATCAGCCCCAGCATTTT. Its protein is CASSYSRNQPQHF.

J is TRBJ2-3 and V is TRBV30, with D unresolved. Deletions cut 4 bases from V and 1 base from J, with 9 bases between. In germline, CDR1 is GTSNPN, CDR2 SVGIG (reference sequence). The CDR3 covers 13 residues. CDR3 DNA: TGTGCCTGGACTCCGGTAGGCACAGATACGCAGTATTTT. This gives the protein CAWTPVGTDTQYF. Variable domain in full (rest from reference TRBV30 and TRBJ2-3): SQTIHQWPATLVQPVGSPLSLECTVEGTSNPNLYWYRQAAGRGLQLLFYSVGIGQISSEVPQNLSASRPQDRQFILSSKKLLLSDSGFYLCAWTPVGTDTQYFGPGTRLTVL.

This rearrangement joins TRBV4-2 to TRBJ2-1; D is unclear. The CDR3 totals 15 residues. Trimming shortened V by 6 bases and J by 0 bases, and 12 bases separated the two germline ends. The germline V gene encodes CDR1 LGHNA and CDR2 YNFKEQ. The CDR3 spells CASSPESSSYNEQFF. The CDR3 DNA sequence: TGTGCCAGCAGTCCCGAGTCGAGCTCCTACAATGAGCAGTTCTTC.

The rearrangement uses TRBV7-2 and TRBJ1-5; TRBD1 is a possible D gene (6 bases). V was clipped by 5 bases and J by 2 bases, with 13 bases between them. CDR1 and CDR2 from the germline V gene are SGHTA and FQGNSA. The CDR3 extends over 15 amino acids. CDR3 nucleotide sequence: TGTGCCAGCAGCCGGCACAGGGACGGCAATCAGCCCCAGCATTTT. Translation gives CASSRHRDGNQPQHF.

On this clone: Other DNA sequences from this sample encode an identical CDR3 as well. V is TRBV7-3 and J is TRBJ2-5; weak D call: TRBD1 (6 bases). The CDR3 runs to 13 residues. Trimming removed 4 bases from V and 5 bases from J, with 11 bases in between. The germline V gene encodes CDR1 SGHTA and CDR2 FQGTGA. CDR3 DNA sequence: TGTGCCAGCAGCTCAGGACAGAGGGAGACCCAGTACTTC. Its protein is CASSSGQRETQYF.

V is TRBV7-9 and J is TRBJ2-1, with D maybe TRBD2 (6 bases). V lost 5 bases and J lost 10, with 21 bases in between. The CDR3 sequence is 15 residues long. Germline CDR1 and CDR2: SEHNR and FQNEAQ (reference sequence). CDR3 bases: TGTGCCAGCAGCCCCCCCAGCGGGCCCACGAGGGAGCAGTTCTTC. This encodes CASSPPSGPTREQFF.

V and J are TRBV6-1 and TRBJ1-2; 8 nucleotides match TRBD1. Germline CDR1 MNHNS, CDR2 SASEGT. V trimming: 5 bases; J trimming: 6 bases; junction bases outside the gene matches: 5. CDR3 size: 13 residues. The CDR3 sequence: CASSLDRGDGYTF. CDR3 bases: TGTGCCAGCAGTTTAGACAGGGGAGATGGCTACACCTTC.

The chain combines TRBV5-1 with TRBJ1-5; 7 positions agree with TRBD1. This CDR3 region has 13 residues. The V and J ends lost 6 bases and 9 bases, in that order; junction bases with no gene match: 9. From germline, CDR1 is SGHRS and CDR2 YFSETQ. DNA for the CDR3: TGCGCCAGCAACGACAGGGATATGAGGCCCCAGCATTTT. Its translation: CASNDRDMRPQHF.

This clone was observed a few times. The chain uses TRBV25-1 and TRBJ1-1; D might be TRBD1 (6 bases). Germline CDR1 and CDR2: MGHDK and SYGVNS. CDR3 size: 16 residues. Trimming removed 3 bases from V and 4 bases from J, with 18 bases in between. The CDR3 reads CASSDPLGGAGTEAFF. The CDR3 DNA sequence: TGTGCCAGCAGTGACCCCCTGGGGGGGGCGGGCACTGAAGCTTTCTTT.

This clone appeared a few times. The CDR3 DNA sequence: TGTGCCTGGAGTGGAGGGATCCCCTACGAGCAGTACTTC. Amino acids: CAWSGGIPYEQYF. The chain employs TRBV30 and TRBJ2-7; maybe TRBD2 (5 bases). The CDR3 is 13 residues long. Germline values: CDR1 GTSNPN, CDR2 SVGIG (reference sequence). The V end was cut by 1 base, the J end by 2 bases, with 9 bases between.

The CDR3 nucleotides are TGTGCCAGCAGCTTGGGACCGACTAGCACAGATACGCAGTATTTT. Translated, it gives CASSLGPTSTDTQYF. The V gene is TRBV5-6, the J gene TRBJ2-3; D is unclear. Trimming shortened V by 0 bases and J by 0 bases, and 8 bases separated the two germline ends. CDR3 size: 15 residues. Germline V lookup: CDR1 SGHDT, CDR2 YYEEEE. The full variable domain, in which reference TRBV5-6 and TRBJ2-3 provide the parts outside the CDR3, is DAGVTQSPTHLIKTRGQQVTLRCSPKSGHDTVSWYQQALGQGPQFIFQYYEEEERQRGNFPDRFSGHQFPNYSSELNVNALLLGDSALYLCASSLGPTSTDTQYFGPGTRLTVL.

The chain has TRBV7-3 and TRBJ2-2; TRBD1 aligns across 7 bases. After removal of 3 bases from V and 2 bases from J, the junction contained 9 bases not matched to a gene. The CDR3 has 17 residues. Per the germline V gene, CDR1 is SGHTA and CDR2 is FQGTGA. The CDR3 sequence is CASSFWARGINTGELFF. DNA for the CDR3: TGTGCCAGCAGCTTTTGGGCCAGGGGGATAAACACCGGGGAGCTGTTTTTT.

V is TRBV7-2 and J is TRBJ1-2; the D gene is possibly TRBD1 (5 bases). The CDR3 consists of 12 residues. V dropped 5 bases and J dropped 5 bases, with 9 bases sitting between them. The germline gives CDR1 SGHTA, CDR2 FQGNSA. The CDR3 loop is CASSRDLYGYTF. The CDR3 DNA is TGTGCCAGCAGCCGGGACTTATATGGCTACACCTTC.

V is TRBV5-6 and J is TRBJ1-4; D remains unclear. The germline V gene encodes CDR1 SGHDT and CDR2 YYEEEE. The CDR3 spans 14 residues. Trimming removed 3 bases at V and 8 bases at J, with 14 bases between. The CDR3 DNA is TGTGCCAGCAGCTCGGCGGTCGGAGCCGAAAAACTGTTTTTT. Amino acids: CASSSAVGAEKLFF. Supplemented by reference TRBV5-6 and TRBJ1-4, the full variable domain reads DAGVTQSPTHLIKTRGQQVTLRCSPKSGHDTVSWYQQALGQGPQFIFQYYEEEERQRGNFPDRFSGHQFPNYSSELNVNALLLGDSALYLCASSSAVGAEKLFFGSGTQLSVL.

The chain employs TRBV30 and TRBJ1-2, with D perhaps matching TRBD1 (5 bases). The germline V gene encodes CDR1 GTSNPN and CDR2 SVGIG (reference sequence). Trimming stripped 4 bases from V and 7 bases from J, with 10 bases between. CDR3 length: 11 residues. The CDR3 bases are TGTGCCTGGACTAGGGGTTCTGGCTACACCTTC. Translating it yields CAWTRGSGYTF.

The CDR3 protein is CASTRTGGAASGGPGYF. CDR3 sequence (DNA): TGTGCCAGCACCAGGACAGGGGGCGCGGCTAGCGGGGGCCCGGGATACTTC. V and J are TRBV2 and TRBJ2-4; perhaps TRBD1 as D (11 bases). The V gene lost 7 bases and the J gene lost 16 bases, with 35 bases spanning the gap. This CDR3 has 17 residues. Germline-derived CDR1 and CDR2 are SNHLY and FYNNEI.